This T cell receptor beta chain was recovered during a study of T-cell reconstitution after alpha-beta-depleted transplantation in children. This clonotype has just a few counts. For TCRbeta, the library was prepared with unique molecular identifiers. From the PCR reads, TCRdb called clonotypes with MiXCR, one entry per CDR3 protein. The sample has a few hundred thousand distinct CDR3 sequences; 25% to 30% are singletons. This CDR3 region has 13 residues. Trimming removed 6 bases from V and 6 bases from J, with 14 bases in between. Looked up from germline, CDR1 is SGHDT and CDR2 is YYEEEE. The sample was PBMCs, taken before TCRalphabeta/CD19-depleted stem cell transplant. This sequence joins TRBV5-6 and TRBJ2-3; D remains ambiguous. This receptor was taken from a boy under two years old with Wiskott-Aldrich syndrome, due to receive a stem cell transplant. The DNA for the CDR3 is TGTGCCAGCACTCGCCGGATTTTGGATACGCAGTATTTT. It specifies CASTRRILDTQYF. Combining the CDR3 with reference TRBV5-6 and TRBJ2-3 gives the whole variable domain DAGVTQSPTHLIKTRGQQVTLRCSPKSGHDTVSWYQQALGQGPQFIFQYYEEEERQRGNFPDRFSGHQFPNYSSELNVNALLLGDSALYLCASTRRILDTQYFGPGTRLTVL.